Listed below are T cell receptor beta chains from one sample, sequenced in a study of blood T cell repertoires in COVID-19. TCRdb's table, derived via immunoSEQ multiplex PCR, lists solely in-frame clones and lacks some. The sample includes about 120,000 clones, under 90% of them seen just once. Sequencing was done on a sample of peripheral blood. All receptors derive from a woman in her 70s with acute or convalescent COVID-19. Both conserved end residues are part of each CDR3. Each record gives: D gene, J gene, clone size, V gene, CDR3 DNA, CDR3 protein. A D gene is named only where the DNA matches it firmly. Only part of the rows carry a size: once, few, many, or a class if the clone is expanded.

d_gene: TRBD2
j_gene: TRBJ2-4
abundance: .
v_gene: TRBV7-2
CDR3nt: TGTGCCAGCAGCTTAGTTCGGACTAGACAAAACATTCAGTACTTC
CDR3aa: CASSLVRTRQNIQYF

d_gene: .
j_gene: TRBJ1-5
abundance: .
v_gene: TRBV15
CDR3nt: TGTGCCACCAGCAGATACAGTATCAATCAGCCCCAGCATTTT
CDR3aa: CATSRYSINQPQHF

d_gene: .
j_gene: TRBJ1-2
abundance: .
v_gene: TRBV27
CDR3nt: TGTGCCAGCAGTCCAAGAGGGTGGCAGGCAAACTATGGCTACACCTTC
CDR3aa: CASSPRGWQANYGYTF

d_gene: .
j_gene: TRBJ1-3
abundance: once
v_gene: TRBV6-5
CDR3nt: TGTGCCAGCAGCCCGGTGAGGGAAGGGAACACCATATATTTT
CDR3aa: CASSPVREGNTIYF

d_gene: .
j_gene: TRBJ1-1
abundance: .
v_gene: TRBV6-2/TRBV6-3
CDR3nt: TGTGCCAGCAGTCATGCCGGGGGGAACACTGAAGCTTTCTTT
CDR3aa: CASSHAGGNTEAFF

d_gene: .
j_gene: TRBJ2-5
abundance: .
v_gene: TRBV11-3
CDR3nt: TGTGCCAGCAGCTCCTCGGACAGATCAGAGACCCAGTACTTC
CDR3aa: CASSSSDRSETQYF

d_gene: .
j_gene: TRBJ2-3
abundance: .
v_gene: TRBV3-1/TRBV3-2
CDR3nt: TGTGCCAGCAGCCAAGTTTCGAGCGGTACGCAGTATTTT
CDR3aa: CASSQVSSGTQYF

d_gene: TRBD1
j_gene: TRBJ1-5
abundance: .
v_gene: TRBV10-2
CDR3nt: TGCGCCAGCAGTGATGACAGGGGCAATCAGCCCCAGCATTTT
CDR3aa: CASSDDRGNQPQHF

d_gene: TRBD2
j_gene: TRBJ2-3
abundance: .
v_gene: TRBV5-4
CDR3nt: TGTGCCAGCAGCATGACTAGCGATTACACAGATACGCAGTATTTT
CDR3aa: CASSMTSDYTDTQYF

d_gene: TRBD2
j_gene: TRBJ2-3
abundance: .
v_gene: TRBV19
CDR3nt: TGTGCCAGTAGTGTAACTAGCGGGGGGGCCGGAGGGACAGATACGCAGTATTTT
CDR3aa: CASSVTSGGAGGTDTQYF

d_gene: TRBD1
j_gene: TRBJ2-5
abundance: .
v_gene: TRBV7-2
CDR3nt: TGTGCCAGCAGCTTCGGGACAGGGTTTGAGACCCAGTACTTC
CDR3aa: CASSFGTGFETQYF

d_gene: .
j_gene: TRBJ2-7
abundance: .
v_gene: TRBV6-2/TRBV6-3
CDR3nt: TGTGCCAGCAGTTACGCTGACGGGACCTACGAGCAGTACTTC
CDR3aa: CASSYADGTYEQYF

d_gene: TRBD1
j_gene: TRBJ1-3
abundance: .
v_gene: TRBV18
CDR3nt: TGTGCCAGCTCACCAGTTGGACAGGCGAGCACCATATATTTT
CDR3aa: CASSPVGQASTIYF

d_gene: TRBD2
j_gene: TRBJ2-3
abundance: once
v_gene: TRBV11-3
CDR3nt: TGTGCCAGCAGGGCTAGCGGAGATACGCAGTATTTT
CDR3aa: CASRASGDTQYF

d_gene: .
j_gene: TRBJ1-6
abundance: .
v_gene: TRBV5-1
CDR3nt: TGCGCCAGCAGCTCCCATCCGCCGATGGGGGGACGTATTTCACCCCTCCACTTT
CDR3aa: CASSSHPPMGGRISPLHF

d_gene: TRBD1
j_gene: TRBJ2-7
abundance: once
v_gene: TRBV6-1
CDR3nt: TGTGCCAGCAGTGAAGCGGGACAGGCAGGATCCTACGAGCAGTACTTC
CDR3aa: CASSEAGQAGSYEQYF

d_gene: .
j_gene: TRBJ2-5
abundance: .
v_gene: TRBV7-9
CDR3nt: TGTGCCAGCAGGGTACAGGGACAAGAGACCCAGTACTTC
CDR3aa: CASRVQGQETQYF

d_gene: TRBD2
j_gene: TRBJ2-3
abundance: medium-sized
v_gene: TRBV27
CDR3nt: TGTGCCAGCAGTTTATCGCCCCCTCCTGTAGCGGGGGGGCCCACAGATACGCAGTATTTT
CDR3aa: CASSLSPPPVAGGPTDTQYF

d_gene: TRBD1
j_gene: TRBJ1-2
abundance: .
v_gene: TRBV5-1
CDR3nt: TGCGCCAGCAGCCCGACAGGGGGCGGCTATGGCTACACCTTC
CDR3aa: CASSPTGGGYGYTF

d_gene: TRBD1
j_gene: TRBJ1-2
abundance: .
v_gene: TRBV9
CDR3nt: TGTGCCAGCAGCGTACAAACAGGGGGTCCCTATGGCTACACCTTC
CDR3aa: CASSVQTGGPYGYTF

d_gene: .
j_gene: TRBJ2-2
abundance: .
v_gene: TRBV4-2
CDR3nt: TGTGCCAGCAGCCACCTAACAGGCCGATCCATCGCCGGGGAGCTGTTTTTT
CDR3aa: CASSHLTGRSIAGELFF

d_gene: .
j_gene: TRBJ1-2
abundance: .
v_gene: TRBV12-3/TRBV12-4
CDR3nt: TGTGCCAGCACCCCCGGGACTGCCTATGGCTACACCTTC
CDR3aa: CASTPGTAYGYTF

d_gene: .
j_gene: TRBJ1-6
abundance: few
v_gene: TRBV2
CDR3nt: TGTGCCAGCAGTGGCGGATTAATATCACCCCTCCACTTT
CDR3aa: CASSGGLISPLHF

d_gene: TRBD1
j_gene: TRBJ2-5
abundance: .
v_gene: TRBV5-4
CDR3nt: TGTGCCAGCAGCACAGACCCAGGGGGCGAGGAGACCCAGTACTTC
CDR3aa: CASSTDPGGEETQYF

d_gene: TRBD1
j_gene: TRBJ1-2
abundance: .
v_gene: TRBV7-2
CDR3nt: TGTGCCAGCAGCTTAGGGACAGGAAACTATGGCTACACCTTC
CDR3aa: CASSLGTGNYGYTF

d_gene: TRBD2
j_gene: TRBJ2-3
abundance: .
v_gene: TRBV5-4
CDR3nt: TGTGCCAGCAGTACGGGTGGGACTAGCGGGCTCACAGATACGCAGTATTTT
CDR3aa: CASSTGGTSGLTDTQYF